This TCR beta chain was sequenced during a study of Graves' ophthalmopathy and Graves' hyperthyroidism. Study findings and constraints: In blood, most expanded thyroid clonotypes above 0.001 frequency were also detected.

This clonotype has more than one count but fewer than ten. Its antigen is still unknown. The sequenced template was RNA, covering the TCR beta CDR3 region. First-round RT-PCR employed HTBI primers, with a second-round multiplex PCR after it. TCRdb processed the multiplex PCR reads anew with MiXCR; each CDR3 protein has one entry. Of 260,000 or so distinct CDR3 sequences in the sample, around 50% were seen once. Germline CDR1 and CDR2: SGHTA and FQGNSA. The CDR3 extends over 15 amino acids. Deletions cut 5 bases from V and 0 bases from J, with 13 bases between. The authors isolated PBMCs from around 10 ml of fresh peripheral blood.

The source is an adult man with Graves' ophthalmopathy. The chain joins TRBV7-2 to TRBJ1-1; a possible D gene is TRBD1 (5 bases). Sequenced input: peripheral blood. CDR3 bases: TGTGCCAGCAGCGCATCCCAGGGAATGAACACTGAAGCTTTCTTT. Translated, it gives CASSASQGMNTEAFF. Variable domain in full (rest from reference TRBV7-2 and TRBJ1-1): GAGVSQSPSNKVTEKGKDVELRCDPISGHTALYWYRQSLGQGLEFLIYFQGNSAPDKSGLPSDRFSAERTGGSVSTLTIQRTQQEDSAVYLCASSASQGMNTEAFFGQGTRLTVV.